This T cell receptor beta chain comes out of a study of CD8+ T cells in alopecia areata. The treatment is: oral pan-JAK inhibitor, 5-10 mg twice daily. The authors extracted RNA and reverse transcribed it into cDNA as the sequencing template. Only in-frame clones appear in the TCRdb table, and some are missing; sequencing was by immunoSEQ multiplex PCR. Found here are about 200,000 clones, about 60% of them singletons; the top ten hold less than 3.5%. The length of the CDR3 is 16 residues. Germline CDR1 is MNHNY and CDR2 is SVGAGI (reference sequence). V shed 2 bases and J 5 bases; nucleotides not matched to a gene: 6.

The gene calls are TRBV6-6 and TRBJ2-3, with TRBD2 matching 11 bases. The material was CD4+ T cells sorted from blood, obtained at week 4, from a patient treated with tofacitinib. The TCR originated in a human donor with alopecia areata. The CDR3 loop is CASSYLLAGAGDTQYF. In DNA, the CDR3 is TGTGCCAGCAGTTACCTACTAGCGGGGGCGGGAGATACGCAGTATTTT.